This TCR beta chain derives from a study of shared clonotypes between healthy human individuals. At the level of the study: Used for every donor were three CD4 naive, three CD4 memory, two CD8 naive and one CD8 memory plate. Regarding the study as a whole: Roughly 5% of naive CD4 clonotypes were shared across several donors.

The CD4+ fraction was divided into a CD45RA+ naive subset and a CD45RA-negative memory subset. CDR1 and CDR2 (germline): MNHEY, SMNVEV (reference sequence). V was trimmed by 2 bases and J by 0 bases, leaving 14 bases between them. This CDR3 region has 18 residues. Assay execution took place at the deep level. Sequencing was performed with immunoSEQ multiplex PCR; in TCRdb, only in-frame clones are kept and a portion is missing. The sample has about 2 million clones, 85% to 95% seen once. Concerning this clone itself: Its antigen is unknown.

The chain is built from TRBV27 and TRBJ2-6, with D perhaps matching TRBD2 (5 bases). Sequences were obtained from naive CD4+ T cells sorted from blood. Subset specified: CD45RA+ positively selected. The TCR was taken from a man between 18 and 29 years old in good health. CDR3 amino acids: CASSLTAADSSGANVLTF. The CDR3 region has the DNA TGTGCCAGCAGTTTAACGGCAGCGGATAGCTCTGGGGCCAACGTCCTGACTTTC.